A single sample is the source of the 22 T cell receptor beta chains below, sequenced in a study of T cells in Graves' hyperthyroidism and ophthalmopathy. Amplified TCR beta CDR3 regions derived from RNA transcripts. Carried out on the TCR CDR3, a first-round RT-PCR used the HTBI primer set. One entry per CDR3 protein, called by TCRdb with MiXCR from the multiplex PCR reads. The sample lists more than 350,000 distinct CDR3 sequences; about 15% were seen once. The source material was blood. These receptors all stem from a woman in her twenties or thirties with Graves' hyperthyroidism that later progressed to Graves' ophthalmopathy.

This chain uses TRBV11-2 with TRBJ1-4, with TRBD1 identical over 7 bases. The germline gives CDR1 SGHAT, CDR2 FQNNGV. J lost 8 bases, V lost 1 base, and 7 bases had no gene match. CDR3 size: 15 residues. CDR3 coding DNA: TGTGCCAGCAGCTTAGGCGACAGGGACCGAGAAAAACTGTTTTTT. The encoded protein is CASSLGDRDREKLFF.

This clonotype was picked up many times. The chain recombines TRBV19 with TRBJ2-7; tentatively, D is TRBD1 or TRBD2 (6 bases each). The CDR3 is 14 residues long. In germline, CDR1 is LNHDA, CDR2 SQIVND (reference sequence). V shed 5 bases and J shed 3 bases, with 14 bases lying between them. CDR3 DNA sequence: TGTGCCAGTAGTCCTGGAGGGGGGAGCTACGAGCAGTACTTC. It translates to CASSPGGGSYEQYF.

This clonotype was counted many times. The chain couples TRBV28 to TRBJ2-1; 14 positions agree with TRBD2. The length of the CDR3 is 17 residues. Germline values: CDR1 MDHEN, CDR2 SYDVKM. Trimming cost V 4 bases and J 8 bases; bases outside gene matches: 10. This chain's CDR3 is CASSSLAGLAGVYEQFF. In nucleotides, the CDR3 is TGTGCCAGCAGTTCACTAGCGGGACTAGCGGGAGTCTATGAGCAGTTCTTC.

This clonotype showed up many times. The chain couples TRBV6-1 to TRBJ1-1; maybe TRBD1 (5 bases). The V gene's germline CDR1 is MNHNS and CDR2 SASEGT. The CDR3 is made up of 13 amino acids. V lost 5 bases to trimming and J lost 3 bases, with 10 bases between them. The CDR3 region has the DNA TGTGCCAGCAGTTTTACAGGTGACACTGAAGCTTTCTTT. Its translation is CASSFTGDTEAFF.

The V and J genes are TRBV12-3 or TRBV12-4 and TRBJ1-1; a weak D match, TRBD1 (6 bases). V lost 4 bases, J lost 1 base, and 10 bases lay in between. This CDR3 comprises 14 residues. In nucleotides, the CDR3 is TGTGCCAGCAGTTCGGGACATCCGAACACTGAAGCTTTCTTT. As protein: CASSSGHPNTEAFF.

Ten or more counts support this clonotype. The CDR3 protein is CASSQTGGNEKLFF. DNA for the CDR3: TGTGCCAGCAGCCAGACAGGTGGTAATGAAAAACTGTTTTTT. The chain combines TRBV11-2 with TRBJ1-4; possibly TRBD1 for D (6 bases). This CDR3 has 14 amino acids. Germline V gene data show CDR1 as SGHAT and CDR2 as FQNNGV. V dropped 5 bases and J dropped 4 bases, with 11 bases sitting between them. Filled out from reference TRBV11-2 and TRBJ1-4, the complete variable domain reads EAGVAQSPRYKIIEKRQSVAFWCNPISGHATLYWYQQILGQGPKLLIQFQNNGVVDDSQLPKDRFSAERLKGVDSTLKIQPAKLEDSAVYLCASSQTGGNEKLFFGSGTQLSVL.

The V call is TRBV12-3 or TRBV12-4, the J call TRBJ1-1; D is possibly TRBD1 (5 bases). V shed 4 bases and J shed 4 bases, with 13 bases lying between them. This CDR3 has 14 residues. The CDR3, as DNA: TGTGCCAGCAGTTCCACAGCAGGGTTCACTGAAGCTTTCTTT. Translating it yields CASSSTAGFTEAFF.

The chain links TRBV20-1 to TRBJ2-1, with 9 bases matching TRBD2. The V gene end was trimmed by 6 bases and the J gene end by 3 bases; junction bases not matched to a gene: 6. The CDR3 has 14 amino acids. Germline loops: CDR1 DFQATT, CDR2 SNEGSKA (reference sequence). DNA of the CDR3: TGCAGTGCAGTAGCGGGAGCGAACTACAATGAGCAGTTCTTC. This translates into CSAVAGANYNEQFF.

This clonotype came up many times. The chain carries TRBV7-9 and TRBJ2-1; no definite D call. The CDR3 totals 13 residues. Germline CDR1 reads SEHNR; CDR2 reads FQNEAQ (reference sequence). V was shortened by 1 base and J by 8 bases, with 9 bases between the two germline ends. CDR3 in DNA: TGTGCCAGCAGCTTAGAGGGTTACTATGAGCAGTTCTTC. This translates into CASSLEGYYEQFF.

The rearrangement joins TRBV19 to TRBJ1-5; D possibly corresponds to TRBD1 (5 bases). This CDR3 has 13 residues. The V end was cut by 5 bases, the J end by 4 bases, with 9 bases between. Looked up from germline, CDR1 is LNHDA and CDR2 is SQIVND (reference sequence). CDR3 coding DNA: TGTGCCAGTAGTGACAGTGCAAATCAGCCCCAGCATTTT. Translation: CASSDSANQPQHF.

This clonotype was detected only a few times. The V call is TRBV27, the J call TRBJ1-1, with D unresolved. The CDR3 is made up of 14 amino acids. The V gene lost 6 bases and the J gene lost 1 base, with 12 bases spanning the gap. CDR1 MNHEY and CDR2 SMNVEV come from the germline V gene (reference sequence). CDR3 nucleotide sequence: TGTGCCAGCAGCCTCTCCATAGAGAACACTGAAGCTTTCTTT. Protein: CASSLSIENTEAFF.

J is TRBJ1-5 and V is TRBV24-1; D is undetermined. The CDR3 runs to 13 residues. The V gene's germline CDR1 is KGHDR and CDR2 SFDVKD. V dropped 5 bases and J dropped 3 bases, with 7 bases sitting between them. The CDR3: CATSGGFNQPQHF. The DNA for the CDR3 is TGTGCCACCAGTGGAGGGTTCAATCAGCCCCAGCATTTT.

There are a few counts of this clonotype. Given a much more abundant clone one base away, this may be a read error. V usage is TRBV20-1 and J usage is TRBJ2-7; 7 bases match TRBD1. This CDR3 spans 13 amino acids. The J segment lost 5 bases and the V segment lost 0 bases, leaving 4 bases of the junction unmatched. Germline loops: CDR1 DFQATT, CDR2 SNEGSKA (reference sequence). CDR3 DNA: TGCAGTGCTAGAGACGGGACAGACCACGAGCAGTACTTC. Protein: CSARDGTDHEQYF.

This clonotype has at least ten counts. The chain joins TRBV30 to TRBJ1-1; TRBD1 matches 12 bases. Germline CDR1 GTSNPN, CDR2 SVGIG (reference sequence). Trimming at V came to 1 base and at J to 5 bases, leaving 2 bases not matched to a gene. This CDR3 contains 14 residues. The CDR3 protein is CAWSGDRGRTEAFF. As DNA, the CDR3 is TGTGCCTGGAGTGGGGACAGGGGGCGTACTGAAGCTTTCTTT.

The rearrangement uses TRBV28 and TRBJ2-4; D possibly corresponds to TRBD1 (7 bases). The V gene lost 7 bases and the J gene lost 2 bases, with 15 bases spanning the gap. This CDR3 spans 15 amino acids. The germline V gene encodes CDR1 MDHEN and CDR2 SYDVKM. Here the CDR3 reads CASMEGALSKNIQYF. The CDR3 bases are TGTGCCAGCATGGAGGGGGCTTTGTCCAAAAACATTCAGTACTTC.

This clonotype was found many times. J is TRBJ2-2 and V is TRBV10-3; 9 positions agree with TRBD1. Germline-derived CDR1 and CDR2 are ENHRY and SYGVKD. This CDR3 has 17 residues. Unmatched junction bases numbered 9, after V lost 7 bases and J lost 0 bases. The CDR3 DNA sequence: TGTGCCATCACGGGACAGGGACTGTTCGCGAACACCGGGGAGCTGTTTTTT. Translated: CAITGQGLFANTGELFF.

V is TRBV12-3 or TRBV12-4 and J is TRBJ2-7, with 8 bases lining up with TRBD1. The CDR3 is 16 amino acids. The V segment lost 6 bases and the J segment 2 bases; nucleotides outside the gene matches: 12. The DNA of the CDR3 is TGTGCCAGCAGCCTCCACGGACAGGGCCTAACCTACGAGCAGTACTTC. Its translation: CASSLHGQGLTYEQYF.

At least ten counts were recorded for this clonotype. The chain has TRBV12-3 or TRBV12-4 and TRBJ1-2, with D possibly TRBD1 on 5 matching bases. Trimming left V 3 bases short and J 9 bases short, with 11 bases between. This CDR3 region has 12 residues. CDR3 residues: CASSLNRRSYTF. For the CDR3, the DNA is TGTGCCAGCAGTTTGAACAGGAGGAGCTACACCTTC.

The rearrangement links TRBV28 to TRBJ2-3; 7 positions agree with TRBD1. From germline, CDR1 is MDHEN and CDR2 SYDVKM. The J segment lost 2 bases and the V segment lost 7 bases, leaving 6 bases of the junction unmatched. This CDR3 spans 14 amino acids. CDR3 region: CASKRGHATDTQYF. CDR3 sequence (DNA): TGTGCCAGCAAGAGGGGGCATGCCACAGATACGCAGTATTTT.

This clonotype was observed many times. The J gene is TRBJ2-2, the V gene TRBV11-2; TRBD2 aligns across 7 bases. Germline CDR1 reads SGHAT; CDR2 reads FQNNGV. This CDR3 is 16 amino acids long. Unmatched junction bases numbered 10, after V lost 2 bases and J lost 7 bases. The CDR3 sequence: CASSLMVAGVGGELFF. CDR3 bases: TGTGCCAGCAGCTTAATGGTGGCGGGGGTAGGCGGGGAGCTGTTTTTT.

A note on this clonotype: This could be a read error, since a much larger clone is one nucleotide away. This chain connects TRBV10-3 to TRBJ2-7; 8 nucleotides line up with TRBD2. V shed 11 bases, J shed 4 bases, and the junction held 19 bases outside the gene matches. Germline loops: CDR1 ENHRY, CDR2 SYGVKD. This CDR3 comprises 16 residues. CDR3 DNA sequence: TGTGCCGCTAGCGGGCCGGACGAGATGGGACCTTACGAGCAGTACTTC. Translated, it gives CAASGPDEMGPYEQYF.

This clonotype showed up many times. The genes are TRBV12-3 or TRBV12-4 and TRBJ2-2, with 10 bases that match TRBD1. Trimming cost V 3 bases and J 6 bases; bases outside gene matches: 4. The CDR3 extends over 15 amino acids. The CDR3 loop reads CASSFPGQGAGELFF. The CDR3 nucleotides read TGTGCCAGCAGTTTTCCCGGACAGGGGGCCGGGGAGCTGTTTTTT.